These 13 T cell receptor beta chains originate from one sample sequenced in a study of T-cell reconstitution after alpha-beta-depleted transplantation in children. For TCRbeta, the library was prepared with unique molecular identifiers. TCRdb used MiXCR to reprocess the PCR reads, holding one entry per CDR3 protein. Seen here are 490,000 or so distinct CDR3 sequences, under 12% observed once, and the top ten hold 2% to 2.5%. This sample comprised PBMCs, obtained before TCRalphabeta/CD19-depleted stem cell transplant. These receptor sequences come from a child between 2 and 9 years old with inherited bone marrow failure, due to receive a stem cell transplant.

This clonotype was seen more than once but under ten times. V is TRBV29-1 and J is TRBJ2-1, with 10 positions matching TRBD2. This CDR3 contains 14 residues. V dropped 6 bases and J dropped 3; count of bases not matched to a gene: 5. Germline-derived CDR1 and CDR2 are SQVTM and ANQGSEA. The CDR3 region has the DNA TGCAGCGTAGCGACTAGCGGGTTCTACAATGAGCAGTTCTTC. This sequence encodes CSVATSGFYNEQFF.

The sample holds a few counts of this clonotype. The gene calls are TRBV12-3 or TRBV12-4 and TRBJ1-3; D is uncertain. The CDR3 is made up of 14 amino acids. The V end was cut by 7 bases, the J end by 0 bases, with 10 bases between. In DNA form, the CDR3 reads TGTGCCAGCAACCATCTGATCTCTGGAAACACCATATATTTT. Encoded protein: CASNHLISGNTIYF.

The sample holds many counts of this clonotype. The chain combines TRBV7-6 with TRBJ2-5; 7 positions agree with TRBD1. Looked up from germline, CDR1 is SGHVS and CDR2 is FNYEAQ. The length of the CDR3 is 15 residues. The V gene end was trimmed by 0 bases and the J gene end by 5 bases; junction bases not matched to a gene: 6. CDR3 DNA: TGTGCCAGCAGCTTAGCCGGACAGGCCTATGAGACCCAGTACTTC. Its translation is CASSLAGQAYETQYF.

This clonotype was seen more than once but under ten times. The chain is built from TRBV7-9 and TRBJ1-2; D is possibly TRBD1 (5 bases). The CDR3 is 15 amino acids. The V gene lost 3 bases and the J gene lost 3 bases, with 14 bases spanning the gap. Germline V CDR1 and CDR2: SEHNR, FQNEAQ (reference sequence). The CDR3 sequence is CASSFSREVDYGYTF. CDR3 nucleotide sequence: TGTGCCAGCAGCTTCTCCAGGGAAGTGGACTATGGCTACACCTTC. The full variable domain, rest sourced from reference TRBV7-9 and TRBJ1-2, is DTGVSQNPRHKITKRGQNVTFRCDPISEHNRLYWYRQTLGQGPEFLTYFQNEAQLEKSRLLSDRFSAERPKGSFSTLEIQRTEQGDSAMYLCASSFSREVDYGYTFGSGTRLTVV.

The table lists this clonotype with a few counts. V is TRBV6-5 and J is TRBJ2-2; D is perhaps TRBD2 (5 bases). The V gene's germline CDR1 is MNHEY and CDR2 SVGAGI. Trimming cost V 0 bases and J 7 bases, with 9 bases left between them. CDR3 length equals 14 residues. The DNA of the CDR3 is TGTGCCAGCAGTTACTCCGTTCGGGGCGGGGAGCTGTTTTTT. It yields the protein CASSYSVRGGELFF.

This clonotype has ten or more counts. The CDR3 spells CASSFRFEMFYEQYF. CDR3 DNA: TGTGCCAGCAGCTTTAGATTTGAGATGTTCTACGAGCAGTACTTC. This rearrangement joins TRBV7-2 to TRBJ2-7, with D hard to call. The CDR3 is made up of 15 amino acids. Germline V gene lookup returns CDR1 SGHTA and CDR2 FQGNSA. Deletions cut 3 bases from V and 3 bases from J, with 15 bases between.

The chain combines TRBV29-1 with TRBJ2-5; TRBD2 is a possible D gene (6 bases). CDR3 length: 13 residues. The germline gives CDR1 SQVTM, CDR2 ANQGSEA. V lost 6 bases, J lost 5 bases, and 16 bases lay in between. DNA of the CDR3: TGCAGCGTCCCCCCGTCGGGAGTCGAGACCCAGTACTTC. As protein: CSVPPSGVETQYF.

In its sample, this clonotype was seen many times. CDR3 loop: CASMRGQRVDEKLFF. The CDR3 DNA sequence: TGCGCCAGCATGCGGGGTCAAAGGGTGGACGAAAAACTGTTTTTT. V gene TRBV10-2 combines with J gene TRBJ1-4; D gene uncertain. V dropped 7 bases and J dropped 8 bases, with 20 bases sitting between them. The CDR3 length is 15 residues. In germline, CDR1 is WSHSY, CDR2 SAAADI.

This clonotype has at least ten counts. V is TRBV27 and J is TRBJ1-5; no clear D gene. V lost 2 bases and J 0 bases, leaving 8 bases between the germline ends. CDR1 MNHEY and CDR2 SMNVEV come from the germline V gene (reference sequence). CDR3 length: 15 residues. This CDR3 is CASSLIPVSNQPQHF. The CDR3 nucleotides read TGTGCCAGCAGTTTAATCCCAGTTAGCAATCAGCCCCAGCATTTT.

This clonotype was observed many times. The chain uses TRBV9 and TRBJ2-2; D possibly matches TRBD1 or TRBD2 (5 bases each). Trimming removed 7 bases from V and 6 bases from J, with 19 bases in between. The germline V gene has CDR1 SGDLS and CDR2 YYNGEE. The CDR3 sequence is 15 residues long. The CDR3 loop is CASGTGTGSAGELFF. As DNA, the CDR3 is TGTGCCAGCGGGACCGGGACGGGATCCGCCGGGGAGCTGTTTTTT. The variable domain in full, with the rest retrieved from reference TRBV9 and TRBJ2-2, is DSGVTQTPKHLITATGQRVTLRCSPRSGDLSVYWYQQSLDQGLQFLIQYYNGEERAKGNILERFSAQQFPDLHSELNLSSLELGDSALYFCASGTGTGSAGELFFGEGSRLTVL.

This rearrangement joins TRBV10-3 to TRBJ2-3; D is unclear. The CDR3 loop spans 15 amino acids. Trimming removed 2 bases from V and 3 bases from J, with 12 bases in between. The germline V gene encodes CDR1 ENHRY and CDR2 SYGVKD. The CDR3 loop reads CAISEAFAKTDTQYF. CDR3 DNA sequence: TGTGCCATCAGTGAGGCCTTTGCGAAAACAGATACGCAGTATTTT.

This clonotype has ten or more counts. The rearrangement links TRBV20-1 to TRBJ2-7, with 10 bases fitting TRBD2. There are 18 residues in the CDR3. Germline V CDR1 and CDR2: DFQATT, SNEGSKA (reference sequence). J gave up 1 base and V 5 bases, and 17 bases lay outside the gene matches. CDR3 sequence (DNA): TGCAGTGCTGATTCTAGCGGGAGTGGAGTTGGGCTTTCCTACGAGCAGTACTTC. It translates to CSADSSGSGVGLSYEQYF.

In its sample, this clonotype was seen many times. V gene TRBV19 combines with J gene TRBJ2-7; D is perhaps TRBD1 or TRBD2 (5 bases each). Germline V lookup: CDR1 LNHDA, CDR2 SQIVND (reference sequence). V lost 5 bases and J lost 3, with 11 bases in between. The CDR3 runs to 13 residues. The CDR3 DNA follows: TGTGCCAGTAGTTGGGGACCTTACTACGAGCAGTACTTC. Encoded protein: CASSWGPYYEQYF.